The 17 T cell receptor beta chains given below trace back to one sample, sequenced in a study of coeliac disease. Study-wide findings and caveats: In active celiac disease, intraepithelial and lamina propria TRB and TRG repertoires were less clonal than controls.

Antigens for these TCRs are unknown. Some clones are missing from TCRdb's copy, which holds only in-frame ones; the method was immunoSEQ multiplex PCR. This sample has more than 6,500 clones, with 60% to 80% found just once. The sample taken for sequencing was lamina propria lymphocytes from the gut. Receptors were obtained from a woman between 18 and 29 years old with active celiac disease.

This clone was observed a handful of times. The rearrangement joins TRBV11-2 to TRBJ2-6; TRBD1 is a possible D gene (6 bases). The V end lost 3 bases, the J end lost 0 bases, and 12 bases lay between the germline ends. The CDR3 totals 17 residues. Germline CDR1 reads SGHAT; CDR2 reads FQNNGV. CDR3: CASSLEQGVSGANVLTF. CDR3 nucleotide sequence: TGTGCCAGCAGCTTGGAACAGGGCGTCTCTGGGGCCAACGTCCTGACTTTC.

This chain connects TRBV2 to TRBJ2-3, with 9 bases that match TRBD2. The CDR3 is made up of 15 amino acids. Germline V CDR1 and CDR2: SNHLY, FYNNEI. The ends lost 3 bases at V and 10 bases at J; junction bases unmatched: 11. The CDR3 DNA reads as TGTGCCAGCAGTGATCAGGGGCCGAGGACTAGCGCGCAGTATTTT. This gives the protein CASSDQGPRTSAQYF.

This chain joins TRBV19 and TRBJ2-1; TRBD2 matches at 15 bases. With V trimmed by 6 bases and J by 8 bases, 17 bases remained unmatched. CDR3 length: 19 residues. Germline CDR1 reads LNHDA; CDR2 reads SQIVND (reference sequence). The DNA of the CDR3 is TGTGCCAGTAGACCCATGGGACTAGCGGGAGGATTCCTGCGGGATGAGCAGTTCTTC. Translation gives CASRPMGLAGGFLRDEQFF.

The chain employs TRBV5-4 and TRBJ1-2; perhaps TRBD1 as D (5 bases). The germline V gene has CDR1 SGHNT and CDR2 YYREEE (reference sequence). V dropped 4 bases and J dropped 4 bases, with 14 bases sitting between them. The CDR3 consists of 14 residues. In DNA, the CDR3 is TGTGCCAGCAGCCTGCGGGGGGGTACCTATGGCTACACCTTC. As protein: CASSLRGGTYGYTF. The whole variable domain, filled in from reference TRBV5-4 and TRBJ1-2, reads ETGVTQSPTHLIKTRGQQVTLRCSSQSGHNTVSWYQQALGQGPQFIFQYYREEENGRGNFPPRFSGLQFPNYSSELNVNALELDDSALYLCASSLRGGTYGYTFGSGTRLTVV.

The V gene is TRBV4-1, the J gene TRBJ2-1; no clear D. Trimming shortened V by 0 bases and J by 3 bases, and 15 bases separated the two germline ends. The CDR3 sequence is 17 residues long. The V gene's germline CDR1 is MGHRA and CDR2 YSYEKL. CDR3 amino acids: CASSQDRVVGFYNEQFF. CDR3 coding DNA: TGCGCCAGCAGCCAAGATCGGGTGGTTGGGTTCTACAATGAGCAGTTCTTC.

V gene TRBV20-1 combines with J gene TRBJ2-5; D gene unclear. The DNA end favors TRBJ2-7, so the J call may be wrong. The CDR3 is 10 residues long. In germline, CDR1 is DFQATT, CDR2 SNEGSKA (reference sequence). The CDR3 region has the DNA TGCAGTGCTAGCTATCGCGAGCAGTACTTC. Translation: CSASYREQYF.

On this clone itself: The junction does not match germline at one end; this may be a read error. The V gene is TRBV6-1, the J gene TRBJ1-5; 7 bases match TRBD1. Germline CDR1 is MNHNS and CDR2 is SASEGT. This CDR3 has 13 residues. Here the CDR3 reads CASRRQGNQPQHF. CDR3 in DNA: TGTGCCAGCAGACGACAGGGCAACCAGCCCCAGCATTTT.

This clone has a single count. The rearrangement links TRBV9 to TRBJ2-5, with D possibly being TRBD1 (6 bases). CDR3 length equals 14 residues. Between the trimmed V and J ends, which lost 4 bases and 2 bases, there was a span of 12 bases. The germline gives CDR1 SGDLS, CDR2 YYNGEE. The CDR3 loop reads CASSPQGIQETQYF. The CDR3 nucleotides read TGTGCCAGCAGCCCTCAGGGGATTCAAGAGACCCAGTACTTC.

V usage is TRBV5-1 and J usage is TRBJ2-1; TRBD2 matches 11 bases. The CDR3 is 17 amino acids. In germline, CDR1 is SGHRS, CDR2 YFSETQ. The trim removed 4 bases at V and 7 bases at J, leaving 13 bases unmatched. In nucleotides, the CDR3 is TGCGCCAGCAGCATGGGGGGTAGCGGGAGGGCCGGAAATGAGCAGTTCTTC. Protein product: CASSMGGSGRAGNEQFF.

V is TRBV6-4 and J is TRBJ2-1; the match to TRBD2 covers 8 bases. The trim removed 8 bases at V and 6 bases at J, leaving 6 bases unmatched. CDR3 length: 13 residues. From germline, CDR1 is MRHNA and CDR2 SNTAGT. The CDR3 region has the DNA TGTGCCAGCGGCCGGGAGGGGAGCAATGAGCAGTTCTTC. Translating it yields CASGREGSNEQFF.

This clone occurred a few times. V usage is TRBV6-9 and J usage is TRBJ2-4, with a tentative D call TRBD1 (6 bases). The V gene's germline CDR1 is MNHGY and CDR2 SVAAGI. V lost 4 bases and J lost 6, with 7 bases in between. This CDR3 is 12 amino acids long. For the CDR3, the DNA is TGTGCCAGCAGTTTAGGGGGAAACATTCAGTACTTC. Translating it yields CASSLGGNIQYF.

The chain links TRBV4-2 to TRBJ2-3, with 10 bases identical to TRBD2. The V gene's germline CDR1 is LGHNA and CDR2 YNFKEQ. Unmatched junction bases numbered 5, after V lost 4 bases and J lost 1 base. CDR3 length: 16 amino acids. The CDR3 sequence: CASSLEGLAGTDTQYF. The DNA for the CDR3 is TGTGCCAGCAGCCTAGAAGGACTAGCGGGCACAGATACGCAGTATTTT.

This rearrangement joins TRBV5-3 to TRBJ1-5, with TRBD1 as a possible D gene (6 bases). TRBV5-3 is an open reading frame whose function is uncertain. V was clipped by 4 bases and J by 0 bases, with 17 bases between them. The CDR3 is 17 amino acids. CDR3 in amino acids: CARSDPPGHNSNQPQHF. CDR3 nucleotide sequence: TGTGCCAGAAGCGATCCACCGGGACACAATAGCAATCAGCCCCAGCATTTT.

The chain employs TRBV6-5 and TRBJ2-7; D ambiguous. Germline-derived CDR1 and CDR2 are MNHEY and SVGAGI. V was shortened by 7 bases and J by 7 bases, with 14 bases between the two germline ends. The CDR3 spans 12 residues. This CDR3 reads CASISAEEEQYF. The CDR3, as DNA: TGTGCCAGCATCTCGGCGGAAGAGGAGCAGTACTTC.

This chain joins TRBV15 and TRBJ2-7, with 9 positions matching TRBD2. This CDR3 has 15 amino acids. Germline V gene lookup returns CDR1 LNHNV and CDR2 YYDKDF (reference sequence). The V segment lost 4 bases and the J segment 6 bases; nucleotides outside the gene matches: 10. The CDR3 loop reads CATSISLAGRGEQYF. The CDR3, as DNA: TGTGCCACCAGCATTTCGCTAGCGGGACGGGGCGAGCAGTACTTC.

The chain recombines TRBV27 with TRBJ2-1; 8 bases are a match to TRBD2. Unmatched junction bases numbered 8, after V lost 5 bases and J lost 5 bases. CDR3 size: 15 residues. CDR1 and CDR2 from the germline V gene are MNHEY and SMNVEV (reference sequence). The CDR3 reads CASSVRLASNNEQFF. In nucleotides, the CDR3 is TGTGCCAGCAGTGTCCGACTAGCGTCAAACAATGAGCAGTTCTTC.

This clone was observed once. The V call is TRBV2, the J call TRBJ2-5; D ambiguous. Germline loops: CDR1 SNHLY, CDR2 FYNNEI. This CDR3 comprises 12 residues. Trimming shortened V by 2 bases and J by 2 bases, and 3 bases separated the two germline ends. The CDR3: CASSELQETQYF. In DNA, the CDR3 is TGTGCCAGCAGTGAACTTCAAGAGACCCAGTACTTC.